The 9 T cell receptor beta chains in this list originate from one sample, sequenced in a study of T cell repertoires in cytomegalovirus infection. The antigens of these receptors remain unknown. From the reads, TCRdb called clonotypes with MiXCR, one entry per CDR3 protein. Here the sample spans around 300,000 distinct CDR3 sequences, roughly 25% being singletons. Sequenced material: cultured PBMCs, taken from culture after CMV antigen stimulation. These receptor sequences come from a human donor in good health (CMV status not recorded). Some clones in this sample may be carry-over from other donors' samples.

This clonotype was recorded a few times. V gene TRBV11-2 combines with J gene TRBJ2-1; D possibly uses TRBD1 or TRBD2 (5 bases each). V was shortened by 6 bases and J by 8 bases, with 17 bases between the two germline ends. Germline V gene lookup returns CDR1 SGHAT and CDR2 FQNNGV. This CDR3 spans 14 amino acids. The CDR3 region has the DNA TGTGCCAGCAGAAGACCCGCGAGGGGCGATGAGCAGTTCTTC. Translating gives CASRRPARGDEQFF.

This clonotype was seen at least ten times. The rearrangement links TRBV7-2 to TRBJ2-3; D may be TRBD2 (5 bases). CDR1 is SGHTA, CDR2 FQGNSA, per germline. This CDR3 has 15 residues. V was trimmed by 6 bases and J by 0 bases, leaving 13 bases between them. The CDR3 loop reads CASRFGEFSTDTQYF. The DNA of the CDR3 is TGTGCCAGCAGATTTGGGGAGTTTAGCACAGATACGCAGTATTTT.

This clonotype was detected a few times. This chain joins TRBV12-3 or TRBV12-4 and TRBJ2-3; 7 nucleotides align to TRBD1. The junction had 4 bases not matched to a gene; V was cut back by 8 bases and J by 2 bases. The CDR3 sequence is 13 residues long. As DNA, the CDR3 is TGTGCCAGCGGACAGGCCATCACAGATACGCAGTATTTT. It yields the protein CASGQAITDTQYF.

The CDR3 loop reads CASSTGQAVGGNEQFF. In DNA, the CDR3 is TGTGCCAGCAGCACGGGACAGGCTGTCGGTGGCAATGAGCAGTTCTTC. The chain employs TRBV5-4 and TRBJ2-1; 8 bases agree with TRBD1. This CDR3 has 16 amino acids. V shed 4 bases, J shed 6 bases, and the junction held 12 bases outside the gene matches. In germline, CDR1 is SGHNT, CDR2 YYREEE (reference sequence).

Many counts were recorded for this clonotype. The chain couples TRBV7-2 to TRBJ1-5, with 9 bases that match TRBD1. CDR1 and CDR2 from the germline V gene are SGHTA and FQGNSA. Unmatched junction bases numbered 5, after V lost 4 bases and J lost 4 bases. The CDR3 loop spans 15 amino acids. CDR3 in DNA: TGTGCCAGCAGCTCATACAGGGGGCCGAATCAGCCCCAGCATTTT. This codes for CASSSYRGPNQPQHF.

CDR3: CASSYLYEAFF. CDR3 bases: TGTGCCAGCAGTTACCTTTATGAAGCTTTCTTT. V usage is TRBV6-2 or TRBV6-3 and J usage is TRBJ1-1; D call uncertain. The CDR3 totals 11 residues. Trimming left V 2 bases short and J 7 bases short, with 5 bases between. Per the germline V gene, CDR1 is MNHEY and CDR2 is SVGEGT.

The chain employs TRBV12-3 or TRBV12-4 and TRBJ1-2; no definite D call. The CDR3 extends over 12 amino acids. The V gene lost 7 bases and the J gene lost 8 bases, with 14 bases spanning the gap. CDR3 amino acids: CASNRATTGYTF. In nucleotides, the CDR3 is TGTGCCAGCAACCGGGCCACAACCGGCTACACCTTC.

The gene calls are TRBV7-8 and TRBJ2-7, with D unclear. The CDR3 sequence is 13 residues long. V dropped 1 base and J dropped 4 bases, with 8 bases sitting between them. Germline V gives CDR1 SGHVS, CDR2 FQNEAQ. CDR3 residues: CASSLGSDYEQYV. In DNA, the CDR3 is TGTGCCAGCAGCTTAGGTTCAGATTACGAGCAGTACGTC.

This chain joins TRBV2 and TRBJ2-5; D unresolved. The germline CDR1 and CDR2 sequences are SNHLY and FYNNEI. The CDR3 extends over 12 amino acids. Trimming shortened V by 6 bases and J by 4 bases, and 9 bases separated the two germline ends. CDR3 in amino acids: CASSLLIETQYF. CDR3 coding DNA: TGTGCCAGCAGCCTTCTAATAGAGACCCAGTACTTC. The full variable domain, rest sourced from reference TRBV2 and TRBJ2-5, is EPEVTQTPSHQVTQMGQEVILRCVPISNHLYFYWYRQILGQKVEFLVSFYNNEISEKSEIFDDQFSVERPDGSNFTLKIRSTKLEDSAMYFCASSLLIETQYFGPGTRLLVL.